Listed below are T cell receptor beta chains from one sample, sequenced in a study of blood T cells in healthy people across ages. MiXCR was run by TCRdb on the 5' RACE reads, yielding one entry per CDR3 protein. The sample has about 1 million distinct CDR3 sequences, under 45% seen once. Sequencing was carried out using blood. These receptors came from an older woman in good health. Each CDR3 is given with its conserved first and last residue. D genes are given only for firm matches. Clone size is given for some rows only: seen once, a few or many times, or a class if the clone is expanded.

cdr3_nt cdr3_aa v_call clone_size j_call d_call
TGTGCCAGCAGTCGACAGAACCCGTACTCCTACGAGCAGTACTTC CASSRQNPYSYEQYF TRBV6-2/TRBV6-3 once TRBJ2-7 NA
TGCAGTGCTAGGGGGCCTTTAGGGCAAGTCACCGGGGAGCTGTTTTTT CSARGPLGQVTGELFF TRBV20-1 NA TRBJ2-2 NA
TGTGCCAGCAGTTCATCGGAGCCGGGACTAGCGGGAGATGAGCAGTACTTC CASSSSEPGLAGDEQYF TRBV27 few TRBJ2-7 TRBD2
TGTGCCAGCAGTTTTTCGGGGGGCCCAACCAAAAACATTCAGTACTTC CASSFSGGPTKNIQYF TRBV12-3/TRBV12-4 NA TRBJ2-4 NA
TGTGCCAGCCGCCGGGGACTAGCGGGGTTATCGACGTACAATGAGCAGTTCTTC CASRRGLAGLSTYNEQFF TRBV11-2 NA TRBJ2-1 TRBD2
TGTGCCAGCAGCTTATCGGGGCCGAGTTGGAGCGGGATAATCTCCTACAATGAGCAGTACTTC CASSLSGPSWSGIISYNEQYF TRBV7-2 NA TRBJ2-7 TRBD2
TGTGCCAGCAGCCAAGATCGGGGCCTTTTCGGGCGAGGGCAGTTCTTC CASSQDRGLFGRGQFF TRBV4-2 NA TRBJ2-1 NA
TGCAGTGCTAGCAGACAGGACGAGCAGTACTTC CSASRQDEQYF TRBV20-1 many TRBJ2-7 NA
TGTGCCAGCAGCCTGGGGACTAGCGGGAGGGTTGGCACAGATACGCAGTATTTT CASSLGTSGRVGTDTQYF TRBV7-2 many TRBJ2-3 TRBD2
TGTGCCAGCAGTAGTGCAGCAGGGGCAAGGGATGAGCAGTACTTC CASSSAAGARDEQYF TRBV28 NA TRBJ2-5 NA
TGCAGTGCTACCCACCGGACTAGCGGGAGGGCCGACTACAATGAGCAGTTCTTC CSATHRTSGRADYNEQFF TRBV20-1 NA TRBJ2-1 TRBD2
TGCGCCAGCAGCTTGGATAGCGCAAAAACAGATACGCAGTATTTT CASSLDSAKTDTQYF TRBV5-1 few TRBJ2-3 NA
TGTGCCAGCAGCATACTTAGCGGGAGGGGCTTATACAATGAGCAGTTCTTC CASSILSGRGLYNEQFF TRBV11-2 NA TRBJ2-1 TRBD2
TGTGCCAGCAGTAAGGACAGGGGGTACGAGCAGTACTTC CASSKDRGYEQYF TRBV6-2/TRBV6-3 few TRBJ2-7 TRBD1
TGTGCCAGCTCATCGCTCGACGAGCAGTACTTC CASSSLDEQYF TRBV18 many TRBJ2-7 NA
TGCGCCAGCAGCTTTGGGGGGCGCGGCTACGAGCAGTACTTC CASSFGGRGYEQYF TRBV5-1 NA TRBJ2-7 NA
TGCAGTGCTCCTCGACCCGAAAAGGGTCTCGAGCAGTACTTC CSAPRPEKGLEQYF TRBV20-1 once TRBJ2-7 NA
TGTGCCAGCAGCCAGGGGACAAGGGGAAGCGAGCAGTACTTC CASSQGTRGSEQYF TRBV3-1 NA TRBJ2-7 NA
TGTGCCAGCAGCTCTCAAGGCCCTCCGACTAGCAATGAGCAGTTCTTC CASSSQGPPTSNEQFF TRBV12-3/TRBV12-4 few TRBJ2-1 NA
TGTGCCAGCAGCCTCGCCGGGACAGGTACAGATACGCAGTATTTT CASSLAGTGTDTQYF TRBV5-1 NA TRBJ2-3 TRBD1
TGTGCCAGCAGCCCTGGGGACAGCGAAACAGATACGCAGTATTTT CASSPGDSETDTQYF TRBV3-1 NA TRBJ2-3 TRBD1
TGTGCCAGCAGCCAAGACGCGGGGCGAGGAGCCAAAAACATTCAGTACTTC CASSQDAGRGAKNIQYF TRBV3-1 NA TRBJ2-4 NA
TGTGCCAGCACCCCAACGCCTAGCGGCCTGTACAATGAGCAGTTCTTC CASTPTPSGLYNEQFF TRBV2 NA TRBJ2-1 TRBD2
TGTGCCAGCACTCACTCTCTCAGGGGGACCTACGAGCAGTACTTC CASTHSLRGTYEQYF TRBV6-2/TRBV6-3 few TRBJ2-7 TRBD1
TGTGCCAGCAAGCAAACAGGGGTCTACAATGAGCAGTTCTTC CASKQTGVYNEQFF TRBV11-2 NA TRBJ2-1 TRBD1
TGTGCCAGCAGCGGCGGGACAGGGAACACTGAAGCTTTCTTT CASSGGTGNTEAFF TRBV9 NA TRBJ1-1 TRBD1
TGCGCCAGCAGCTGGGCAGGTGACGGCAATCAGCCCCAGCATTTT CASSWAGDGNQPQHF TRBV5-1 few TRBJ1-5 NA
TGTGCCAGCAGTTTACCCCACGACGGGAGTACGCAGTATTTT CASSLPHDGSTQYF TRBV28 few TRBJ2-3 NA
TGTGCCAGCAGTTCCCCGACAGGGGATAATTCACCCCTCCACTTT CASSSPTGDNSPLHF TRBV6-2/TRBV6-3 NA TRBJ1-6 TRBD1
TGCAGTGCGGAGCCTAGCGGGGTACTGGACGAGCAGTACTTC CSAEPSGVLDEQYF TRBV20-1 NA TRBJ2-7 TRBD2
TGCAGCGTCCTGGGACAGCCCTGCGAGCAGTACTTC CSVLGQPCEQYF TRBV29-1 NA TRBJ2-7 TRBD1
TGCGCCAGCAGCCAAGCATCCGGGACTAGCTACAATGAGCAGTTCTTC CASSQASGTSYNEQFF TRBV4-1 few TRBJ2-1 TRBD2
TGTGCCAGCAGTTTCGACGGGAGAACAGATACGCAGTATTTT CASSFDGRTDTQYF TRBV12-3/TRBV12-4 few TRBJ2-3 NA
TGTGCCAGCAGCCAAGCCCTAGCTGCGGGGGACGAGCAGTACTTC CASSQALAAGDEQYF TRBV3-1 NA TRBJ2-7 TRBD2
TGTGCCAGCAGCCCAACGGGGGCGCATGGCTACACCTTC CASSPTGAHGYTF TRBV7-6 few TRBJ1-2 NA
TGCGCCAGCAGCCTAGACCGGACAGTCACAGATACGCAGTATTTT CASSLDRTVTDTQYF TRBV5-1 few TRBJ2-3 NA
TGCAGTGCTAGAGCCCCCCCCGGAGGGGGGAGTCAGCCCCAGCATTTT CSARAPPGGGSQPQHF TRBV20-1 few TRBJ1-5 NA
TGTGCCAGCAGCACGGACAGGTCGGGCACCGGGGAGCTGTTTTTT CASSTDRSGTGELFF TRBV9 NA TRBJ2-2 TRBD1
TGTGCCAGCAGTTTAAGGGGGGGGGATGAGCAGTTCTTC CASSLRGGDEQFF TRBV5-1 many TRBJ2-1 NA
TGTGCCAGCAACCTCAATGCGGGAGGTCGTAATAAAAACATTCAGTACTTC CASNLNAGGRNKNIQYF TRBV21-1 NA TRBJ2-4 NA
TGTGCCAGCAGCCCGGGCCCCAATTCACCCCTCCACTTT CASSPGPNSPLHF TRBV11-3 NA TRBJ1-6 NA
TGTGCCAGCAGCCCATTTGGTCCCGGGACAGGGCAGATCGCCTACGAGCAGTACTTC CASSPFGPGTGQIAYEQYF TRBV6-2/TRBV6-3 NA TRBJ2-7 TRBD1
TGTGCCAGCAGCTTACCGGGACAACTCTATGGCTACACCTTC CASSLPGQLYGYTF TRBV7-2 NA TRBJ1-2 NA
TGTGCCATCAGTGTAGTGGCGGGGGGCTCCTACAATGAGCAGTTCTTC CAISVVAGGSYNEQFF TRBV10-3 NA TRBJ2-1 TRBD2
TGCGCCAGCATGGACCGTTCAGATACGCAGTATTTT CASMDRSDTQYF TRBV5-1 NA TRBJ2-3 NA
TGTGCCAGCAGTGAAACAGCAGGGGGGACCTACGAGCAGTACTTC CASSETAGGTYEQYF TRBV6-1 few TRBJ2-7 NA
TGCGCCAGCAGTGACACCTCTAGAGAGACCCAGTACTTC CASSDTSRETQYF TRBV10-1 NA TRBJ2-5 NA
TGTGCCAGCAACCTTAAGAGTAACACTGAAGCTTTCTTT CASNLKSNTEAFF TRBV12-3/TRBV12-4 few TRBJ1-1 NA
TGTGCCAGCAGTCCCTCAATGGGGGTCATCTATGGCTACACCTTC CASSPSMGVIYGYTF TRBV27 NA TRBJ1-2 NA
TGCGCCAGCAGGGAGCGGACAGGGAACACTGAAGCTTTCTTT CASRERTGNTEAFF TRBV5-1 NA TRBJ1-1 TRBD1